Listed below are T cell receptor beta chains from one sample, sequenced in a study of post-analysis software for immune sequencing data. Via MiXCR, TCRdb re-called the PCR reads, giving one row per CDR3 protein. The table records 700,000 to 900,000 distinct CDR3 sequences, about 43% of them present only once. Sequenced: blood. These receptors all stem from a girl aged 10 to 17 with multiple sclerosis. Both conserved end residues are part of each CDR3. The D gene is left open where the match is weak. Clone size is not always given. Where it is, it says once, few, many or a class for expanded clones.

clone size	V gene	D gene	J gene	CDR3 DNA	CDR3 protein
-	TRBV7-9	-	TRBJ2-1	TGTGCCAGCAGCTTCTATTTCGGGATTAGCGGCAATGAGCAGTTCTTC	CASSFYFGISGNEQFF
few	TRBV11-2	-	TRBJ2-7	TGTGCCAGCAGCTTAGCCCAACTCGTCGAGCAGTACTTC	CASSLAQLVEQYF
few	TRBV20-1	-	TRBJ2-1	TGCAGTGCCCTGGGTTCCGGGTACTACAATGAGCAGTTCTTC	CSALGSGYYNEQFF
few	TRBV7-3	-	TRBJ2-3	TGTGCCAGCAGCTTAGGTCTAGCGAATTTGGATACGCAGTATTTT	CASSLGLANLDTQYF
-	TRBV12-3/TRBV12-4	TRBD2	TRBJ2-7	TGTGCCAGCAGTCTTGGACTAGTCGGAGGATACGGGCAGTACTTC	CASSLGLVGGYGQYF
few	TRBV5-1	TRBD1	TRBJ2-1	TGCGCCAGCAGCTTGGGGACAGGGGACCACAATGAGCAGTTCTTC	CASSLGTGDHNEQFF
few	TRBV5-1	TRBD1	TRBJ2-7	TGCGCCAGCAGCTTGGGGGGGACAGGAGCCTACGAGCAGTACTTC	CASSLGGTGAYEQYF
few	TRBV20-1	-	TRBJ2-5	TGCAGTGCTAGAGCCCTGTACCAAGAGACCCAGTACTTC	CSARALYQETQYF
-	TRBV6-1	-	TRBJ1-5	TGTGCCAGCAGTGAAACGGCGCCCCAGCATTTT	CASSETAPQHF
few	TRBV6-1	-	TRBJ2-6	TGTGCCAGCAGTGAAGTTTCTTGGGGCCGAAGCTCTGGGGCCAACGTCCTGACTTTC	CASSEVSWGRSSGANVLTF
-	TRBV7-3	TRBD2	TRBJ2-7	TGTGCCAGCAGCTTAGATAGCGGGAACTACGAGCAGTACTTC	CASSLDSGNYEQYF
-	TRBV28	-	TRBJ2-1	TGTGCCAGCAGTGGCCGGGGACTCGCCTACAATGAGCAGTTCTTC	CASSGRGLAYNEQFF
-	TRBV7-9	-	TRBJ2-3	TGTGCCAGCAGCCCTCGAACCGGAGCAGATACGCAGTATTTT	CASSPRTGADTQYF
few	TRBV30	-	TRBJ2-5	TGTGCCTGGAGTGTACAAGAGACCCAGTACTTC	CAWSVQETQYF
-	TRBV21-1	-	TRBJ2-7	TGTGCCAGCAGCCCTCATGGCACAGGGGGCCTGCGGTCGTTCGAGCAGTACTTC	CASSPHGTGGLRSFEQYF
-	TRBV4-2	TRBD2	TRBJ2-3	TGTGCCAGCACTCAATATTTGCGGGAGTTAGTGGATACGCAGTATTTT	CASTQYLRELVDTQYF
few	TRBV6-5	TRBD1	TRBJ2-7	TGTGCCAGCAGTTACTCACGTACAGGGGGAAACGGGCAGTACTTC	CASSYSRTGGNGQYF
-	TRBV9	TRBD2	TRBJ2-3	TGTGCCAGCAGCCCGGGGACTAGCGGGAGGGGGACGCAGTATTTT	CASSPGTSGRGTQYF
-	TRBV24-1	-	TRBJ2-5	TGTGCCACCAGTGATCCCCCGGGGGACCAAGAGACCCAGTACTTC	CATSDPPGDQETQYF
few	TRBV20-1	TRBD2	TRBJ2-3	TGCAGTGCTAGACCCCTGAGCCTAGCGGGAGTGGATACGCAGTATTTT	CSARPLSLAGVDTQYF
-	TRBV6-6	-	TRBJ1-1	TGTGCCAGCAGCCGCTCAGGGGAAGCTTTCTTT	CASSRSGEAFF
-	TRBV2	-	TRBJ2-3	TGTGCCAGCAGCGGAGGGACAGATAACACGGATACGCAGTATTTT	CASSGGTDNTDTQYF
-	TRBV20-1	-	TRBJ2-1	TGCAGTGCTAGGCGACAGGAGAATGAGCAGTTCTTC	CSARRQENEQFF
once	TRBV19	-	TRBJ2-4	TGTGCCAGTAACTACGGGACAAACATTCAGTACTTC	CASNYGTNIQYF
few	TRBV18	TRBD1	TRBJ2-6	TGTGCCAGCTCACTCCGGGACAGGATCTTGAGCGGGGCCAACGTCCTGACTTTC	CASSLRDRILSGANVLTF
-	TRBV2	-	TRBJ1-2	TGTGCCAGCAGTGAATACAGGGCCTATGGCTACACCTTC	CASSEYRAYGYTF
-	TRBV7-9	-	TRBJ2-1	TGTGCCAGCAGCTTAGGGGGTGGTAGCGGACCTTACAATGAGCAGTTCTTC	CASSLGGGSGPYNEQFF
-	TRBV7-8	TRBD1	TRBJ2-7	TGTGCCAGCAGCCCGGACAGGGGGCGGAACGAGCAGTACTTC	CASSPDRGRNEQYF
-	TRBV11-3	TRBD2	TRBJ2-7	TGTGCCAGCAGCTTGAGATCACCCGGGACTAGCGGGAGCCCTCGCTCCTACGAGCAGTACTTC	CASSLRSPGTSGSPRSYEQYF
-	TRBV7-2	-	TRBJ2-6	TGTGCCAGCAGCTTCCCCCTGACAGGTAGCTTCTCTGGGGCCAACGTCCTGACTTTC	CASSFPLTGSFSGANVLTF
few	TRBV20-1	TRBD2	TRBJ2-3	TGCAGTGCGCTAGTTGCAGCGGGAGCGGATACGCAGTATTTT	CSALVAAGADTQYF
-	TRBV29-1	TRBD1	TRBJ2-5	TGCAGCGTCCGAGGGACAGGGCAAGAGACCCAGTACTTC	CSVRGTGQETQYF
-	TRBV7-9	-	TRBJ2-7	TGTGCCAGCAGCCCTTCAGGGCCCACCTACGAGCAGTACTTC	CASSPSGPTYEQYF
few	TRBV6-6	-	TRBJ2-7	TGTGCCAGCAGCCAAGTGGACGAGCAGTACTTC	CASSQVDEQYF
-	TRBV7-2	TRBD1	TRBJ2-7	TGTGCCAGCAGCTTCCACGGGACAGACTTAGTTAAGAGCGAGCAGTACTTC	CASSFHGTDLVKSEQYF
few	TRBV30	-	TRBJ2-4	TGTGCCTGGAGTGGGGCACTGCAAGGGGACATTCAGTACTTC	CAWSGALQGDIQYF
few	TRBV12-3/TRBV12-4	-	TRBJ2-5	TGTGCCAGCAGCCCGGCGGCAGGCGCGGCCCAGTACTTC	CASSPAAGAAQYF
few	TRBV7-9	-	TRBJ1-1	TGTGCCAGCAGCTCCCAAGGGGTGGGGGCGGGAGCTTTCTTT	CASSSQGVGAGAFF
-	TRBV14	-	TRBJ2-5	TGTGCCAGCAGCCAGCTCGGGACACTACTCCAAGAGACCCAGTACTTC	CASSQLGTLLQETQYF
-	TRBV24-1	-	TRBJ2-5	TGTGCCACCGGACGGGGAGGGACCCAGTACTTC	CATGRGGTQYF
-	TRBV6-5	-	TRBJ2-7	TGTGCCAGCAGTTCCTTTCCCGGAGAGCAGTACTTC	CASSSFPGEQYF
-	TRBV12-3/TRBV12-4	TRBD2	TRBJ2-7	TGTGCCAGCAGTTTGACTAGCGGGAACGAGCAGTACTTC	CASSLTSGNEQYF
few	TRBV5-1	TRBD2	TRBJ2-1	TGCGCCAGCAGCTTGGTTGTTAGCGGGAGGAACAATGAGCAGTTCTTC	CASSLVVSGRNNEQFF
-	TRBV7-3	TRBD2	TRBJ2-1	TGTGCCAGCAGCTTAGGCCTAGCGGGATTCGATGAGCAGTTCTTC	CASSLGLAGFDEQFF
few	TRBV12-3/TRBV12-4	TRBD2	TRBJ2-1	TGTGCCAGCACCCCCGGGGGGGAAGATGAGCAGTTCTTC	CASTPGGEDEQFF
-	TRBV5-1	TRBD1	TRBJ1-2	TGCGCCGGCAGCCAGACAGGGGGCGACGGCTATGGCTACACCTTC	CAGSQTGGDGYGYTF
-	TRBV5-1	-	TRBJ2-3	TGCGCCAGCAGCTTGGGGGGGGCGAAAGAAGATACGCAGTATTTT	CASSLGGAKEDTQYF
few	TRBV30	-	TRBJ2-3	TGTGCCTGGAGGCAACCGGATACGCAGTATTTT	CAWRQPDTQYF
-	TRBV7-9	TRBD1	TRBJ1-2	TGTGCCAGCAGCAATTCATCAGGGGGCGTCGGCAACTATGGCTACACCTTC	CASSNSSGGVGNYGYTF
-	TRBV3-1	-	TRBJ2-2	TGTGCCAGCAGCCCGGAGGGGGACACCGGGGAGCTGTTTTTT	CASSPEGDTGELFF
-	TRBV6-5	-	TRBJ1-1	TGTGCCACCATGTCAAGGGCAGGGGACACTGAAGCTTTCTTT	CATMSRAGDTEAFF
-	TRBV4-1	TRBD1	TRBJ2-3	TGCGCCAGCAGCCAAGGAGGGGGCGCAGATACGCAGTATTTT	CASSQGGGADTQYF
few	TRBV10-3	-	TRBJ1-6	TGTGCCATCAGTGAAGGGCAGACTAATTCACCCCTCCACTTT	CAISEGQTNSPLHF